Included here is one T cell receptor beta chain sequence, with context. Its antigen remains unidentified. The authors extracted RNA and reverse transcribed it into cDNA as the sequencing template. Sequencing was performed with immunoSEQ multiplex PCR; in TCRdb, only in-frame clones are kept and a portion is missing. The table includes about 110,000 clones, around 59% detected once. The data were obtained in a study of CD8+ T cells in alopecia areata. Broader study findings: The study also sequences resident alphabeta T cells of normal skin in scalp samples. In lesional scalp, particularly from alopecia totalis/universalis, clonality was higher than in normal scalp. Shared TCR sequences were less clear between patients than in mice, possibly partly from HLA diversity.

This CDR3 has 15 residues. V lost 2 bases and J 5 bases, leaving 16 bases between the germline ends. Germline CDR1 and CDR2: SGHDT and YYEEEE. Sorting of PBMCs yielded the CD4+ and CD8+ T cells. The chain carries TRBV5-6 and TRBJ2-5; possibly TRBD2 for D (5 bases). The clonotype originates from a human donor in good health. The specimen was CD8+ T cells sorted from blood. In DNA, the CDR3 is TGTGCCAGCAGCTTCACCTTCGGGATAGAGGAGACCCAGTACTTC. Encoded protein: CASSFTFGIEETQYF.